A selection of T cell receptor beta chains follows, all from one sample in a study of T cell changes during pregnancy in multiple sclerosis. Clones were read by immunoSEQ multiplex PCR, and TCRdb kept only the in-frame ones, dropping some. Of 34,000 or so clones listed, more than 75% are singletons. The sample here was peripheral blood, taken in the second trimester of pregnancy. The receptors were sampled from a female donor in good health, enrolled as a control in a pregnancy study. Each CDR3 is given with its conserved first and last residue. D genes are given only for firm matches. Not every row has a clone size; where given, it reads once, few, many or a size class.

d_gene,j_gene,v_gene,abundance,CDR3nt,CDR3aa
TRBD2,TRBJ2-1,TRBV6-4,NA,TGTGCCAGCAGTGACTCGAACGGGGGGTCCAATGAGCAGTTCTTC,CASSDSNGGSNEQFF
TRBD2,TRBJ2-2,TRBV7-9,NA,TGTGCCAGCAGCCTCCCTGGGGAGGGGAACACCGGGGAGCTGTTTTTT,CASSLPGEGNTGELFF
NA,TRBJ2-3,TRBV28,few,TGTGCCAGCAGCGCGTGGGATACGCAGTATTTT,CASSAWDTQYF
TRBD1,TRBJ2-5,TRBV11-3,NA,TGTGCCAGCAGCGCCGGACAGGGCTTGAAAGAGACCCAGTACTTC,CASSAGQGLKETQYF
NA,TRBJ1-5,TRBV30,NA,TGTGCCTGGAGTCAGGGGCTCGCGAAGGGCAATCAGCCCCAGCATTTT,CAWSQGLAKGNQPQHF
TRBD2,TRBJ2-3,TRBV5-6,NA,TGTGCCAGCAGCTTGGCCATTAGCGGGAGTACTAGCACAGATACGCAGTATTTT,CASSLAISGSTSTDTQYF
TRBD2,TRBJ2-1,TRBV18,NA,TGTGCCAGCTCACCATCTTTCTTCGGTAGCGGGGGCCTACTCTCCGAGCAGTTCTTC,CASSPSFFGSGGLLSEQFF
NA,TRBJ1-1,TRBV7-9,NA,TGTGCCAGCAGCCGTACCGGGACAAACATGAACACTGAAGCTTTCTTT,CASSRTGTNMNTEAFF
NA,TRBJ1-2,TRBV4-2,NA,TGTGCCAGCAGCCAAGAGGCAGGGAACTTCTATGGCTACACCTTC,CASSQEAGNFYGYTF
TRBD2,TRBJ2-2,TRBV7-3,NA,TGTGCCAGCAGCCTTGAGCGGGGGAACACCGGGGAGCTGTTTTTT,CASSLERGNTGELFF
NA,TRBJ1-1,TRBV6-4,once,TGTGCCGGCAGTGCGGAGAGGAACACTGAAGCTTTCTTT,CAGSAERNTEAFF
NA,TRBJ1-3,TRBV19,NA,TGTGCGACTAAACTGGCGGATAGAAACACCATATATTTT,CATKLADRNTIYF
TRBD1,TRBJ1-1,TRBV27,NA,TGTGCCAGCAGGCCAACTTACAGGGGCCCGATTGGCACTGAAGCTTTCTTT,CASRPTYRGPIGTEAFF
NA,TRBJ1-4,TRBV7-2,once,TGTGCCAGCAGGCCTTTTGGGGGGGCTAAGGAAAAACTGTTTTTT,CASRPFGGAKEKLFF
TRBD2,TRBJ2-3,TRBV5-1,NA,TGCGCCAGCAGCTTGGCCCCAACTAGCGGGGGAAGCACAGATACGCAGTATTTT,CASSLAPTSGGSTDTQYF
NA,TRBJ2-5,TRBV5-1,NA,TGCGCCAGCAGCTTGGAGGTAGTGGGCAGTGGGACCCAGTACTTC,CASSLEVVGSGTQYF
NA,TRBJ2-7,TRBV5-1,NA,TGCGCCAGCAGCTTGACACAGAGCTACGAGCAGTACTTC,CASSLTQSYEQYF
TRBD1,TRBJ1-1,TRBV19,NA,TGTGCCACTGGGACAGTACGGGGCACTGAAGCTTTCTTT,CATGTVRGTEAFF
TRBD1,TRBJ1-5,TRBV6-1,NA,TGTGCCAGCAGGGAACAGGGGAACATAAATCAGCCCCAGCATTTT,CASREQGNINQPQHF
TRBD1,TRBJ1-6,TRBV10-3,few,TGTGCCATCGGGGGGACAGGGAGAAATTCACCCCTCCACTTT,CAIGGTGRNSPLHF
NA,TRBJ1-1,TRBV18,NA,TGTGCCAGCTCACCAACAGTCCCAAACACTGAAGCTTTCTTT,CASSPTVPNTEAFF
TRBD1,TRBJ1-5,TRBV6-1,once,TGTGCCAGCAGAGAACGGCAGGGGGTTTGGGGACGCAATCAGCCCCAGCATTTT,CASRERQGVWGRNQPQHF
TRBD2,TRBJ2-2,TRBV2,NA,TGTGCCAGCATGGGGCTAGCGGGCACCGGGGAGCTGTTTTTT,CASMGLAGTGELFF
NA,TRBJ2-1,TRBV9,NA,TGTGCCAGCAGCGTAGTGACGGGGTCCAATGAGCAGTTCTTC,CASSVVTGSNEQFF
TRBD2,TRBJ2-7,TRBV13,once,TGTGCCAGCAGCTCTAGCGGGGCCCCCTACGAGCAGTACTTC,CASSSSGAPYEQYF
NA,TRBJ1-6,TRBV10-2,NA,TGCGCCAGCAGCGGTCCCAATTCACCCCTCCACTTT,CASSGPNSPLHF
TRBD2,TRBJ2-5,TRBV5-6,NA,TGTGCCAGCAACGAGCGGGGGGAAGAGACCCAGTACTTC,CASNERGEETQYF
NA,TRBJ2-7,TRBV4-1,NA,TGCGCCAGCAGCCAACCCGCGGGGACCCCCTTTTCCTACGAGCAGTACTTC,CASSQPAGTPFSYEQYF
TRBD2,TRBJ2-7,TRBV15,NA,TGTGCCACCAGCAGAGATCGGGGGGGGGCAAGGGAGCAGTACTTC,CATSRDRGGAREQYF
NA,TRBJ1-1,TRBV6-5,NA,TGTGCCAGTCACAGGGTGAACACTGAAGCTTTCTTT,CASHRVNTEAFF
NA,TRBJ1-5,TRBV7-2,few,TGTGCCAGCAGCTTAGCGGCAGGGTGGAAACAGCCCCAGCATTTT,CASSLAAGWKQPQHF
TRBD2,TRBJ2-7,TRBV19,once,TGTGCCAGTAGTTTAGGGCTAGCGGGATTGAGCGAGCAGTACTTC,CASSLGLAGLSEQYF
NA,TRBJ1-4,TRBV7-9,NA,TGTGCCAGCAGCTTACCCGGCGGAGGGAAGATTGCTAATGAAAAACTGTTTTTT,CASSLPGGGKIANEKLFF
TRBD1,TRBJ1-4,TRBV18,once,TGTGCCAGCTCACTCGGGACAGGGGAAAATGAAAAACTGTTTTTT,CASSLGTGENEKLFF
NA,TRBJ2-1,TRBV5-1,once,TGCGCCAGCAGCTTCGGGTTCAGCTCCTACAATGAGCAGTTCTTC,CASSFGFSSYNEQFF
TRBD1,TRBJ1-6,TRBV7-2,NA,TGTGCCAGCAGCCATGGACAGGGTGAGAATTCACCCCTCCACTTT,CASSHGQGENSPLHF
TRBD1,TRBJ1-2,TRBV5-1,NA,TGCGCCAGCAGCTTGGCACAGGGGGGGACTACATTTGGCTACACCTTC,CASSLAQGGTTFGYTF
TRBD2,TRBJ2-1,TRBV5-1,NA,TGCGCCAGCAGCCCGGGACTAGCGGGTTACAATGAGCAGTTCTTC,CASSPGLAGYNEQFF
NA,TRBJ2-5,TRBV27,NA,TGTGCCAGCAGTTTGGGCGTTAATCCGGAGACCCAGTACTTC,CASSLGVNPETQYF
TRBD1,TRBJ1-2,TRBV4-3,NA,TGCGCCAGCAGCCAGGGTGCCGGACAGGCGCCATCCGGCTACACCTTC,CASSQGAGQAPSGYTF
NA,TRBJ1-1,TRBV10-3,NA,TGTGCCGGGCGTAGGCTCGAGAACACTGAAGCTTTCTTT,CAGRRLENTEAFF
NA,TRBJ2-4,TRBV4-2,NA,TGTGCCAGCAGTCAAGATCTAGACATTCAGTACTTC,CASSQDLDIQYF
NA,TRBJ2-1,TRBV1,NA,TGCACCAGCACCGCTGGAGCCTACAATGAGCAGTTCTTC,CTSTAGAYNEQFF
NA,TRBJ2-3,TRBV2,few,TGTGCCAGCAGTGACGTGTTCACAGATACGCAGTATTTT,CASSDVFTDTQYF
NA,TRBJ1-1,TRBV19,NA,TGTGCCAGCGGGAACACAGGGTCCACTGAAGCTTTCTTT,CASGNTGSTEAFF
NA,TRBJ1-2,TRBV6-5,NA,TGTGCCAGCAGTAGGACACGGGCATATGGCTACACCTTC,CASSRTRAYGYTF
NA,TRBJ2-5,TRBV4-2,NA,TGTGCCAGCAGCCCCCGACGCGGTATCCAAGAGACCCAGTACTTC,CASSPRRGIQETQYF
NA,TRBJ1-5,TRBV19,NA,TGTGCCAGTAGTCATGCCCCGGCGGGGAATCAGCCCCAGCATTTT,CASSHAPAGNQPQHF
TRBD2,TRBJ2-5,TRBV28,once,TGTGCCAGCAGGCTACTAGCGGCCCAAGAGACCCAGTACTTC,CASRLLAAQETQYF
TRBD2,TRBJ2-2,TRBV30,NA,TGTGCCTGGAGTGTAAGGCGGGAGTTTGTCGGGGAGCTGTTTTTT,CAWSVRREFVGELFF
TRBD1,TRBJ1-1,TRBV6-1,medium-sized,TGTGCCAGCAGTGACGGTGCAGGGGGCGGCCCGAACACTGAAGCTTTCTTT,CASSDGAGGGPNTEAFF
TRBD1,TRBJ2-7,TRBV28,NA,TGTGCCAGCAGTTTTACAAAAGCTGACAGGGGGCGCCCCTACGAGCAGTACTTC,CASSFTKADRGRPYEQYF
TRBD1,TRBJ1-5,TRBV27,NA,TGTGCCAGCAGTTCGACAGGGGAAGGCAATCAGCCCCAGCATTTT,CASSSTGEGNQPQHF
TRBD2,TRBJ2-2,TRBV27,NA,TGTGCCAGCAGTTGGTTTAGCGGGATCACCGGGGAGCTGTTTTTT,CASSWFSGITGELFF
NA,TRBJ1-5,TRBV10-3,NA,TGTGCCATCAGTGAGTCAGGGGCAGGGGGCAATCAGCCCCAGCATTTT,CAISESGAGGNQPQHF
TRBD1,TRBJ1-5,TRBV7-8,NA,TGTGCCAGCAGCTTAGTAGGGGGCGGCCGTCAGCCCCAGCATTTT,CASSLVGGGRQPQHF